The T cell receptor beta chain described here comes from a study of blood T cell repertoires in COVID-19. Across the study: Italy, Spain and the United States were the sources of the convalescent and acute COVID-19 samples. T cells, B-cell-depleted T cells, or PBMCs supplied cDNA or gDNA.

Under the authors' procedure: Quantification of nucleated cells was approximated via reference gene primer amplification. Clones were read by immunoSEQ multiplex PCR, and TCRdb kept only the in-frame ones, dropping some. D and trimming were read from the DNA, whereas the V and J calls and clone size are those reported in that table. This sample has about 100,000 clones, with approximately 90% found just once. V was trimmed by 2 bases and J by 8 bases, leaving 15 bases between them. The CDR3 is 13 amino acids. CDR1 is GTSNPN and CDR2 is SVGIG in the germline V gene (reference sequence). This receptor was obtained from a man over 45 with active COVID-19. J is TRBJ1-2 and V is TRBV30, with D perhaps TRBD1 (6 bases). The sequencing sample was made of peripheral blood. CDR3 DNA: TGTGCCTGGAGTCAACAGGGCCAGCGGGGCTACACCTTC. Translated, it gives CAWSQQGQRGYTF.